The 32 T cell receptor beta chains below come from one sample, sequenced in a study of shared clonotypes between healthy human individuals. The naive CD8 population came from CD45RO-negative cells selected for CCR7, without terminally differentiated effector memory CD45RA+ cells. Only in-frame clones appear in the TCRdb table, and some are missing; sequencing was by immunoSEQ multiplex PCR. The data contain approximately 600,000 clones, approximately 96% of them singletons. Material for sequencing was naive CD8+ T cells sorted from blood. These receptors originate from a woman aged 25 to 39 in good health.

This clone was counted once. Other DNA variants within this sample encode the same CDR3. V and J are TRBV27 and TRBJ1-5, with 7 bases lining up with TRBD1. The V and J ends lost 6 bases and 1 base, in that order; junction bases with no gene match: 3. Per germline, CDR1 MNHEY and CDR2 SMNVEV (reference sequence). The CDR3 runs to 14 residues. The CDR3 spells CASRPGQSNQPQHF. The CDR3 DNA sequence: TGTGCCAGCAGACCGGGACAGAGCAATCAGCCCCAGCATTTT.

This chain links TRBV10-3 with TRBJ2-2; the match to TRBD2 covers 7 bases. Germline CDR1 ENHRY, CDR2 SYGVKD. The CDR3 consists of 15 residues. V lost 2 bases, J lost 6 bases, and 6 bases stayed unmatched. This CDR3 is CAISEGGSSAGELFF. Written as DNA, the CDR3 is TGTGCCATCAGTGAGGGCGGGAGCTCGGCCGGGGAGCTGTTTTTT.

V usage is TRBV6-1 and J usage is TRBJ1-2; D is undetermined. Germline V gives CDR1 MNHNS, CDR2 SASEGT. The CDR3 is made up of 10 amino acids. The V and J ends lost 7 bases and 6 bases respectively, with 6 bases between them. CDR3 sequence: CASKWDGYTF. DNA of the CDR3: TGTGCCAGCAAGTGGGATGGCTACACCTTC.

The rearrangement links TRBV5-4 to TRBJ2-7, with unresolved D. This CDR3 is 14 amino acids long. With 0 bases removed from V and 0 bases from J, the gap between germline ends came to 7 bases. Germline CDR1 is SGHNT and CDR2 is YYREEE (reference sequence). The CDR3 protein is CASSLASSSYEQYF. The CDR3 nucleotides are TGTGCCAGCAGCTTGGCTAGTAGCTCCTACGAGCAGTACTTC.

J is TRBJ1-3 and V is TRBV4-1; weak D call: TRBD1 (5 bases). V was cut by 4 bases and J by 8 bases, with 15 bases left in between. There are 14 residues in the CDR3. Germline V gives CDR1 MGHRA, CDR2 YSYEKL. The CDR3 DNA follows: TGCGCCAGCAGCCTACCGGGACGGCGCGACACCATATATTTT. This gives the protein CASSLPGRRDTIYF.

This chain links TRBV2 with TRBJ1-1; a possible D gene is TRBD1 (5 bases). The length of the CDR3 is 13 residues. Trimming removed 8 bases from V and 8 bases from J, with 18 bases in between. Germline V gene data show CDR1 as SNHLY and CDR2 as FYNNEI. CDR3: CASRGSQFLEAFF. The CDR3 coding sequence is TGTGCCAGCCGGGGGTCCCAATTTTTGGAAGCTTTCTTT.

Here the CDR3 reads CASSWDSSNQPQHF. In DNA form, the CDR3 reads TGTGCCAGCAGTTGGGACAGCAGCAATCAGCCCCAGCATTTT. The rearrangement links TRBV27 to TRBJ1-5; TRBD1 matches 7 bases. The J segment lost 1 base and the V segment lost 4 bases, leaving 1 base of the junction unmatched. Germline V gives CDR1 MNHEY, CDR2 SMNVEV (reference sequence). The CDR3 is made up of 14 amino acids.

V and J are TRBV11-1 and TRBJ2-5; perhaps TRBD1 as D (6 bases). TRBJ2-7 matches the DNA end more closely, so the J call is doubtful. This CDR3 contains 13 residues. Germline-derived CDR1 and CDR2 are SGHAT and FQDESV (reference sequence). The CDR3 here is CASSRTGYHEQYF. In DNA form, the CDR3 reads TGTGCCAGCAGCCGAACAGGGTACCACGAGCAGTACTTC.

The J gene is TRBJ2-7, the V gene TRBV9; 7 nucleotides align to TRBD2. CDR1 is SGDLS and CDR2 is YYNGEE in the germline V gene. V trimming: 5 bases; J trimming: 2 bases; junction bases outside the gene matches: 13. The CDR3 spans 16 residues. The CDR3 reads CASSTASGTPPYEQYF. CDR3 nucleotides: TGTGCCAGCAGTACCGCTAGCGGCACCCCCCCCTACGAGCAGTACTTC.

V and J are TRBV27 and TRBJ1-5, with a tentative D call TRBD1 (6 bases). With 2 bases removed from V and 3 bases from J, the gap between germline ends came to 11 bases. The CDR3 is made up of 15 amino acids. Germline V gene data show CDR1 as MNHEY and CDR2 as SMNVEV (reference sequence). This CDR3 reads CASSLEGGLNQPQHF. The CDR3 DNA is TGTGCCAGCAGTTTAGAGGGGGGACTCAATCAGCCCCAGCATTTT.

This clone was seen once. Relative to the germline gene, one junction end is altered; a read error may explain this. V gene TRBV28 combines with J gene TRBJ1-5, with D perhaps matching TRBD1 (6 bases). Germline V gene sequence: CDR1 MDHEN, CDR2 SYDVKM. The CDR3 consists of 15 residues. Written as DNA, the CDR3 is TGTGCCACCAGTCCCCGGACAGATAGCAATCAGCCCCAGCATTTT. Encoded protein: CATSPRTDSNQPQHF.

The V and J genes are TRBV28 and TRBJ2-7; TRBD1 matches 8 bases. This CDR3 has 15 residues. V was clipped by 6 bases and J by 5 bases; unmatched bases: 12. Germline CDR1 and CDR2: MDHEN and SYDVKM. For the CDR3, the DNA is TGTGCCAGCAGAAACTCGCGGACAGGGTACCACGAGCAGTACTTC. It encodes CASRNSRTGYHEQYF.

The CDR3 DNA follows: TGTGCCAGCAGCCAAGGGGACACCGAATATGAAAAACTGTTTTTT. Encoded protein: CASSQGDTEYEKLFF. The V gene is TRBV11-2, the J gene TRBJ1-4, with a tentative D call TRBD1 (6 bases). The CDR3 covers 15 residues. Trimming shortened V by 5 bases and J by 6 bases, and 16 bases separated the two germline ends. Germline V lookup: CDR1 SGHAT, CDR2 FQNNGV.

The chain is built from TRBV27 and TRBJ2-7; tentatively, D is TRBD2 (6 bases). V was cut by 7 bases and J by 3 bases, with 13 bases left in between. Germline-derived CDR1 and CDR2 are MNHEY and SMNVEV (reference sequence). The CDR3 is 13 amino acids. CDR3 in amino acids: CASTTLGGYEQYF. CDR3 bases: TGTGCCAGCACTACATTGGGAGGCTACGAGCAGTACTTC.

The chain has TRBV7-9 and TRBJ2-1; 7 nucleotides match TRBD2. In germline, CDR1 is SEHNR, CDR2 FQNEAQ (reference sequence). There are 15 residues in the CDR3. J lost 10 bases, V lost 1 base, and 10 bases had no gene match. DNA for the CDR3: TGTGCCAGCAGCTTAGGTGAGCGGGAAATACAAGAGCAGTTCTTC. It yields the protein CASSLGEREIQEQFF. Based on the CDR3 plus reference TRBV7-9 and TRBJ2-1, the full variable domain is DTGVSQNPRHKITKRGQNVTFRCDPISEHNRLYWYRQTLGQGPEFLTYFQNEAQLEKSRLLSDRFSAERPKGSFSTLEIQRTEQGDSAMYLCASSLGEREIQEQFFGPGTRLTVL.

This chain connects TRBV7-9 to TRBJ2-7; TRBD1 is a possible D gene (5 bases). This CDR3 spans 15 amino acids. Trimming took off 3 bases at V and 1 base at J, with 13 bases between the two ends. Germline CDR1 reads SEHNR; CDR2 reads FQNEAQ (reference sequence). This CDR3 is CASSFLQATSYEQYF. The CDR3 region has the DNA TGTGCCAGCAGCTTCTTACAGGCCACTTCCTACGAGCAGTACTTC.

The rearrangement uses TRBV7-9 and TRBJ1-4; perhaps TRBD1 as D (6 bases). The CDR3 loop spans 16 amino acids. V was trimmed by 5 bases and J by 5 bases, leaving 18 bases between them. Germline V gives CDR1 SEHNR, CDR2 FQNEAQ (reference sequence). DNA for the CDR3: TGTGCCAGCAGCCCTAGGGGGGGCGCGTTGAATGAAAAACTGTTTTTT. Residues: CASSPRGGALNEKLFF.

The chain's CDR3 is CATRQATNEKLFF. In nucleotides, the CDR3 is TGTGCCACTCGACAGGCAACTAATGAAAAACTGTTTTTT. The chain carries TRBV5-4 and TRBJ1-4, with a possible D match to TRBD1 (6 bases). The germline CDR1 and CDR2 sequences are SGHNT and YYREEE (reference sequence). The CDR3 extends over 13 amino acids. V shed 9 bases and J shed 0 bases, with 9 bases lying between them.

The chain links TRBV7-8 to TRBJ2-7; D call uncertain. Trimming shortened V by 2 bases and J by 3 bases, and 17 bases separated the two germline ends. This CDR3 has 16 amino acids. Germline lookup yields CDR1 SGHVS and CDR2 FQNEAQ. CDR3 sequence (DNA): TGTGCCAGCAGCTTACAAGCCCAGCCCTCTAGCTACGAGCAGTACTTC. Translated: CASSLQAQPSSYEQYF. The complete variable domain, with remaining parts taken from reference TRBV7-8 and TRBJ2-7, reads GAGVSQSPRYKVAKRGQDVALRCDPISGHVSLFWYQQALGQGPEFLTYFQNEAQLDKSGLPSDRFFAERPEGSVSTLKIQRTQQEDSAVYLCASSLQAQPSSYEQYFGPGTRLTVT.

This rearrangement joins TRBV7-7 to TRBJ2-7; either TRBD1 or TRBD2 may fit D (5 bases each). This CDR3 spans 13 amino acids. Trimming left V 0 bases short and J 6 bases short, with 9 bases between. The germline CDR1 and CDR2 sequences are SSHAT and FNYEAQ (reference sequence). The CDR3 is CASSLAGTSEQYF. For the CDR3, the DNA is TGTGCCAGCAGCTTAGCCGGGACGTCCGAGCAGTACTTC.

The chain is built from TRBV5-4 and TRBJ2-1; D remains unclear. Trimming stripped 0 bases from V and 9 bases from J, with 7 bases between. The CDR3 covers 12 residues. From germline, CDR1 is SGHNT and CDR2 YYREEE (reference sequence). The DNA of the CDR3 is TGTGCCAGCAGCTTGGGAGACGGTGAGCAGTTCTTC. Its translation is CASSLGDGEQFF.

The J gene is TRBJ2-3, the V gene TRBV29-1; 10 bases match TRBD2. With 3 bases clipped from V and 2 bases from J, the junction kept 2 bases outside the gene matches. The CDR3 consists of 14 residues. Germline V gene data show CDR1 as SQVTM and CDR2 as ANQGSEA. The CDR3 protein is CSVEGLANTDTQYF. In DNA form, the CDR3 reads TGCAGCGTTGAGGGACTAGCGAACACAGATACGCAGTATTTT.

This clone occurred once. The DNA for the CDR3 is TGTGCCACCAGCACTCTTAGCTACGAGCAGTACTTC. Amino acids: CATSTLSYEQYF. This chain joins TRBV15 and TRBJ2-5; D is ambiguous. The assigned J gene may be wrong: the sequence end matches TRBJ2-7 better. This CDR3 is 12 amino acids long. Germline CDR1 LNHNV, CDR2 YYDKDF (reference sequence).

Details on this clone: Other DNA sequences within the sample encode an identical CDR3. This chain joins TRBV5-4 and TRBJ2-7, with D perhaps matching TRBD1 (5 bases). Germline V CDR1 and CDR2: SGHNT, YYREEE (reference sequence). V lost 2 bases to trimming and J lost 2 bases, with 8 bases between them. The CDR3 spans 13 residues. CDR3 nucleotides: TGTGCCAGCAGCTTTCAAGGGGCCTACGAGCAGTACTTC. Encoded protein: CASSFQGAYEQYF. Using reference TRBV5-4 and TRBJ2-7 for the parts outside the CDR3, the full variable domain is ETGVTQSPTHLIKTRGQQVTLRCSSQSGHNTVSWYQQALGQGPQFIFQYYREEENGRGNFPPRFSGLQFPNYSSELNVNALELDDSALYLCASSFQGAYEQYFGPGTRLTVT.

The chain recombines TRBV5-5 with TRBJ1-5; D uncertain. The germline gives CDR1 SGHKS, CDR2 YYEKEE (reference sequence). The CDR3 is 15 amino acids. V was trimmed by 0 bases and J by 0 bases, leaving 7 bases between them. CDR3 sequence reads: CASSLDRYSNQPQHF. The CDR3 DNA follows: TGTGCCAGCAGCTTGGATAGGTATAGCAATCAGCCCCAGCATTTT.

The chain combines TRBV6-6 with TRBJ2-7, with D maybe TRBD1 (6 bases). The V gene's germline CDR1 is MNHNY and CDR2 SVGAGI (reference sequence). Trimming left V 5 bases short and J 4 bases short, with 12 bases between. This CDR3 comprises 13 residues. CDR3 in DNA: TGTGCCAGCAGTACCTTACAGGGATACGAGCAGTACTTC. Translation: CASSTLQGYEQYF.

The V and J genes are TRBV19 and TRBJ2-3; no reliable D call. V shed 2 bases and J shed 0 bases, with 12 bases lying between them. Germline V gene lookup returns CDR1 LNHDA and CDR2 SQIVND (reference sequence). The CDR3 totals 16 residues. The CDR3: CASSISVRISTDTQYF. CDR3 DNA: TGTGCCAGTAGTATATCGGTTAGGATTAGCACAGATACGCAGTATTTT. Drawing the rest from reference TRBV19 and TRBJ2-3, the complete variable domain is DGGITQSPKYLFRKEGQNVTLSCEQNLNHDAMYWYRQDPGQGLRLIYYSQIVNDFQKGDIAEGYSVSREKKESFPLTVTSAQKNPTAFYLCASSISVRISTDTQYFGPGTRLTVL.

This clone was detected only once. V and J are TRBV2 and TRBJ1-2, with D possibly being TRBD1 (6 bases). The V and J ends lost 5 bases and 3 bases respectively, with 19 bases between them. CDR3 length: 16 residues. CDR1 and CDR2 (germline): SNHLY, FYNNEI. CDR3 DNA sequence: TGTGCCAGCAGTTTCCCACGAACGGCAGGGGACTATGGCTACACCTTC. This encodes CASSFPRTAGDYGYTF.

The CDR3 coding sequence is TGTGCCAGCAGAGATCCCGGGACTAGCGTCTACAATGAGCAGTTCTTC. This sequence encodes CASRDPGTSVYNEQFF. The chain links TRBV2 to TRBJ2-1, with 10 bases lining up with TRBD2. This CDR3 is 16 amino acids long. The V segment lost 6 bases and the J segment 3 bases; nucleotides outside the gene matches: 8. CDR1 SNHLY and CDR2 FYNNEI come from the germline V gene. The whole variable domain, filled in from reference TRBV2 and TRBJ2-1, reads EPEVTQTPSHQVTQMGQEVILRCVPISNHLYFYWYRQILGQKVEFLVSFYNNEISEKSEIFDDQFSVERPDGSNFTLKIRSTKLEDSAMYFCASRDPGTSVYNEQFFGPGTRLTVL.

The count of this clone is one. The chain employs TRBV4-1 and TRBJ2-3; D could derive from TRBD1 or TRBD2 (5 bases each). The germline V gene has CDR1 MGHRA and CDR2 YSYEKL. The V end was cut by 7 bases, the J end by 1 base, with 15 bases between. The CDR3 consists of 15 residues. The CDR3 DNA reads TGCGCCAGCACCGGGTTGGGGGACCGCACAGATACGCAGTATTTT. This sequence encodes CASTGLGDRTDTQYF.

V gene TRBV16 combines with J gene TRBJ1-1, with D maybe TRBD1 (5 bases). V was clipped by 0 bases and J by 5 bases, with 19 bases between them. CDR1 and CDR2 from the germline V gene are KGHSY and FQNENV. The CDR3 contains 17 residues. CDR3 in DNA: TGTGCCAGCAGCCAATCGAGGGGATCCAGGGACGGGACTGAAGCTTTCTTT. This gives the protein CASSQSRGSRDGTEAFF.

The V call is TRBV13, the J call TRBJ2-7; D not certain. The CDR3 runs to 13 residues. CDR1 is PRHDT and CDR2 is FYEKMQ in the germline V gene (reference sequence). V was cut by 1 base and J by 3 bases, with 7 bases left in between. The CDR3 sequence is CASSLAGVYEQYF. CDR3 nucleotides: TGTGCCAGCAGCTTAGCTGGAGTCTACGAGCAGTACTTC.